Reported below is one TCR beta chain. The PCR used 60 Vbeta and 13 Jbeta primers. Generated by immunoSEQ multiplex PCR, the TCRdb table keeps only in-frame clones and is missing some. Found here are 150,000 to 200,000 clones, roughly 79% of them singletons; the top ten hold around 15%. The data stem from a study of cytomegalovirus exposure and HLA in healthy donors. The V and J ends lost 1 base and 5 bases respectively, with 10 bases between them. The CDR3 runs 14 residues. Germline CDR1 and CDR2: PRHDT and FYEKMQ (reference sequence). The receptor was derived from a man aged 50-59 years in good health and CMV-seropositive. The J gene is TRBJ2-3, the V gene TRBV13; tentative D call: TRBD2 (7 bases). The specimen sequenced was PBMCs. The CDR3 is CASSLDGGLDTQYF. CDR3 DNA: TGTGCCAGCAGCTTAGACGGGGGGCTAGATACGCAGTATTTT. Full variable domain (remainder filled in from reference TRBV13 and TRBJ2-3): AAGVIQSPRHLIKEKRETATLKCYPIPRHDTVYWYQQGPGQDPQFLISFYEKMQSDKGSIPDRFSAQQFSDYHSELNMSSLELGDSALYFCASSLDGGLDTQYFGPGTRLTVL.